This is a list of T cell receptor beta chains from one sample in a study of T cell repertoires in cytomegalovirus infection. These TCRs' antigens remain unknown. TCRdb analysed the reads with MiXCR anew, one entry per CDR3 protein. There are about 920,000 distinct CDR3 sequences in the sample; around 32% occur only once, and 11% to 15% lies in the top ten. Source: cultured CD8+ T cells from PBMCs, taken from culture after CMV antigen stimulation. Every receptor here comes from a human donor in good health (CMV status not recorded). Some clones in this sample may be carry-over from other donors' samples. Both conserved end residues are part of each CDR3. The D gene is left open where the match is weak. Some rows mark clone size as missing; the rest say once, few, many or name a class of expanded clone.

V	D	size	J	DNA	CDR3
TRBV19	NA	NA	TRBJ2-2	TGTGCCAGTGAAGGAACCACGGACAGACTCCCCGGGGAGCTGTTTTTT	CASEGTTDRLPGELFF
TRBV12-3/TRBV12-4	TRBD1	many	TRBJ1-5	TGTGCCAGCAGCAGGGGGGGTTATAGCAATCAGCCCCAGCATTTT	CASSRGGYSNQPQHF
TRBV11-1	NA	NA	TRBJ1-1	TGTGCCAGCAGCTTAGCGGTGGGCAGAAAGGATTACATGAACACTGAAGCTTTCTTT	CASSLAVGRKDYMNTEAFF
TRBV6-5	TRBD1	NA	TRBJ1-5	TGTGCCAGCAGTCTAGACAGGGGGCTAGGTCAGCCCCAGCATTTT	CASSLDRGLGQPQHF
TRBV3-1	TRBD2	NA	TRBJ2-3	TGTGCCAGCAGCCAAGTGGGGGGGACTAGCGGGGGGGATACGCAGTATTTT	CASSQVGGTSGGDTQYF
TRBV27	NA	few	TRBJ1-1	TGTGCCAGCAGTTTATCCCCCATAGGAAGGACTGAAGCTTTCTTT	CASSLSPIGRTEAFF
TRBV20-1	NA	NA	TRBJ1-1	TGCAGTGCTAGAGTCCTCGAGGCCACTGAAGCTTTCTTT	CSARVLEATEAFF
TRBV27	NA	NA	TRBJ1-6	TGTGCCAGCGGCGACGGGCTGTGGGATTCACCCCTCCACTTT	CASGDGLWDSPLHF
TRBV24-1	NA	NA	TRBJ1-5	TGTGCCACCAGTGATAATGGGGCAGGGGTTTTGCAGCCCCAGCATTTT	CATSDNGAGVLQPQHF
TRBV2	NA	once	TRBJ2-7	TGTGCCAGCAGCCCGGACGTCCTTGAGCAGTACTTC	CASSPDVLEQYF
TRBV5-1	TRBD1	few	TRBJ1-2	TGCGCCAGCAGCTTCGGGACAGACTTCTATGGCTACACCTTC	CASSFGTDFYGYTF
TRBV7-6	NA	many	TRBJ1-1	TGTGCCAGCAGCTTAGGAGAGAGGGCAAGAGGAGGGGCTTTTCTCACTGAAGCTTTCTTT	CASSLGERARGGAFLTEAFF
TRBV12-3/TRBV12-4	NA	few	TRBJ2-1	TGTGCCAGCAGTTTTGGTCCAAGGAGAAATGAGCAGTTCTTC	CASSFGPRRNEQFF
TRBV24-1	NA	NA	TRBJ1-2	TGTGCCACCAGTGAACCTGGCACCGACAGAATCTATGGCTACACCTTC	CATSEPGTDRIYGYTF
TRBV12-3/TRBV12-4	TRBD1	NA	TRBJ2-7	TGTGCCAGCAGACTGGGACAGGGGGTGTACGAGCAGTACTTC	CASRLGQGVYEQYF
TRBV10-3	TRBD1	few	TRBJ1-1	TGTGCCATCCGGCCGGGACAGCCACTGAACACTGAAGCTTTCTTT	CAIRPGQPLNTEAFF
TRBV6-1	NA	NA	TRBJ1-2	TGTGCCAGCAGTGAATTCCCGCAAGAAGCTAACTATGGCTACACCTTC	CASSEFPQEANYGYTF
TRBV6-5	NA	NA	TRBJ2-5	TGTGCCAGCAGTTACTCTGGCAGGATGTACCAAGAGACCCAGTACTTC	CASSYSGRMYQETQYF
TRBV5-1	NA	once	TRBJ1-2	TGCGCCAGCAGGGAAGGGCAGGGCAGAAACTATGGCTACACCTTC	CASREGQGRNYGYTF
TRBV6-4	NA	many	TRBJ2-6	TGTGCCAGCAGTGACTCTGGGGCCAACGTCCTGACTTTC	CASSDSGANVLTF
TRBV27	NA	NA	TRBJ1-4	TGTGCCAGCAGTTTTTGGGGTAGTGATGAAAAACTGCTTTTT	CASSFWGSDEKLLF
TRBV2	NA	NA	TRBJ2-6	TGTGCCAGCTTTCCGGGAACAGACTCTGGGGCCAACGTCCTGACTTTC	CASFPGTDSGANVLTF
TRBV7-6	NA	few	TRBJ2-5	TGTGCCAGCAGCTTAGAGGTACTAGGGGGAGAGACCCAGTACTTC	CASSLEVLGGETQYF
TRBV11-3	TRBD1	NA	TRBJ2-1	TGTGCCAGCGGTAGGGACAGGGGGCCTGGTGAGCAGTTCTTC	CASGRDRGPGEQFF
TRBV7-9	NA	few	TRBJ1-4	TGTGCCAGCAGCTTTGGTCGTGGTGAAAAACTGTTTTTT	CASSFGRGEKLFF
TRBV4-2	TRBD2	NA	TRBJ2-7	TGTGCCAGCAGCCAAGAAGAAGCGGGGTCCTACGAGCAGTACTTC	CASSQEEAGSYEQYF
TRBV19	NA	NA	TRBJ2-2	TGTGCCAGTATAGATCCGGGACTTAACACCGGGGAGCTGTTTTTT	CASIDPGLNTGELFF
TRBV7-9	NA	NA	TRBJ1-4	TGTGCCAGCAGCGGCAAAGCAACTAATGAAAAACTGTTTTTT	CASSGKATNEKLFF
TRBV5-6	NA	few	TRBJ1-5	TGTGCCAGCAGCTACGGACACACGGCTCTGTCTCAGCCCCAGCATTTT	CASSYGHTALSQPQHF
TRBV6-5	NA	few	TRBJ2-5	TGTGCCAGCACCGGAAGTGGGACCCAAGAGACCCAGTACTTC	CASTGSGTQETQYF
TRBV9	NA	NA	TRBJ2-3	TGTGCCAGCAGGGGGGGGCAGCTCACAGATACGCAGTATTTT	CASRGGQLTDTQYF
TRBV2	NA	NA	TRBJ1-4	TGTGCCAGCAGTGCAGGAGACAGCCTTTCTGAAAAACTGTTTTTT	CASSAGDSLSEKLFF
TRBV7-9	NA	few	TRBJ1-4	TGTGCCAGCAGCTTATTACAGGAGGGAACTAATGAAAAACTGTTTTTT	CASSLLQEGTNEKLFF
TRBV24-1	TRBD1	few	TRBJ2-5	TGTGCCACCAGTGACAGGACAGGGATCAGCCAAGAGACCCAGTACTTC	CATSDRTGISQETQYF
TRBV7-9	TRBD1	NA	TRBJ1-2	TGTGCCAGCTACCCCCGGGACAGGGGTTTTCGCTATGGCTACACCTTC	CASYPRDRGFRYGYTF
TRBV6-1	TRBD2	few	TRBJ2-7	TGTGCCAGCAGCCTCCGTGGGGGGGTCGCCTACGAGCAGTACTTC	CASSLRGGVAYEQYF
TRBV4-1	NA	NA	TRBJ1-5	TGCGCCAGCAGCCAAGGACAGCACCGCAATCAGCCCCAGCATTTT	CASSQGQHRNQPQHF
TRBV28	NA	few	TRBJ1-1	TGTGCCAGCATCCTGGGGGTAAACACTGAAGCTTTCTTT	CASILGVNTEAFF